This passage covers 2 T cell receptor beta chains from one sample sequenced in a study of cytomegalovirus exposure and HLA in healthy donors. Researchers ran the PCR with 60 Vbeta and 13 Jbeta primers. Assay used: immunoSEQ multiplex PCR; TCRdb lists only in-frame clones, some missing. The data contain some 90,000 clones, roughly 78% of them singletons. The material sequenced was PBMCs. The receptors originated from a male donor in good health and CMV-seropositive.

The J gene is TRBJ2-1, the V gene TRBV27; 11 nucleotides line up with TRBD2. Germline V gene data show CDR1 as MNHEY and CDR2 as SMNVEV (reference sequence). V was pared by 6 bases and J by 9 bases, with 10 bases of the junction left unmatched. The CDR3 spans 15 residues. The DNA of the CDR3 is TGTGCCAGCAGCTCGTTAGCGGGAGGGTCCGGTGAGCAGTTCTTC. Its protein product is CASSSLAGGSGEQFF.

The chain carries TRBV30 and TRBJ1-5; possibly TRBD1 for D (6 bases). V lost 4 bases, J lost 5 bases, and 15 bases lay in between. The CDR3 is 14 residues long. Per the germline V gene, CDR1 is GTSNPN and CDR2 is SVGIG (reference sequence). CDR3 bases: TGTGCCTGGACGGGGGGCGGGGGTCATCAGCCCCAGCATTTT. Residues: CAWTGGGGHQPQHF.